The rows below give T cell receptor beta chains drawn from one sample of a study of blood T cells in healthy people across ages. TCRdb processed the 5' RACE reads anew with MiXCR; each CDR3 protein has one entry. The data contain about 1.8 million distinct CDR3 sequences, about 49% of them singletons. Specimen: blood. These receptors all stem from a woman in her 40s in good health. CDR3s include the opening cysteine and the closing phenylalanine or tryptophan. The D gene is left open where the match is weak. A row's size may be missing; if present it is once, few, many or a size class.

abundance,v_gene,d_gene,j_gene,CDR3aa,CDR3nt
.,TRBV5-1,.,TRBJ2-1,CASSPRDHSQFF,TGCGCCAGCAGCCCCAGGGACCACTCGCAGTTCTTC
.,TRBV28,TRBD2,TRBJ2-1,CASSLSASGGVRGEQFF,TGTGCCAGCAGTTTATCGGCTAGCGGGGGGGTACGTGGTGAGCAGTTCTTC
many,TRBV5-1,TRBD1,TRBJ2-5,CASTTGVRSETQYF,TGCGCCAGCACCACAGGGGTTAGATCAGAGACCCAGTACTTC
.,TRBV6-5,.,TRBJ2-1,CASSYQGSGLSEQFF,TGTGCCAGCAGTTACCAGGGTTCGGGGCTCAGTGAGCAGTTCTTC
.,TRBV28,TRBD1,TRBJ2-7,CASSHWGQDHRYEQYF,TGTGCCAGCAGTCATTGGGGACAGGACCACCGCTACGAGCAGTACTTC
.,TRBV6-6,TRBD1,TRBJ1-2,CASSYSGQRNSNGYTF,TGTGCCAGCAGTTACTCGGGACAGAGAAATTCCAATGGCTACACCTTC
.,TRBV10-3,TRBD2,TRBJ2-1,CAIRDPGLAADEQFF,TGTGCCATCAGGGACCCGGGACTAGCCGCCGATGAGCAGTTCTTC
.,TRBV20-1,TRBD2,TRBJ2-5,CSASAGGPQETQYF,TGCAGTGCTAGCGCGGGGGGGCCCCAAGAGACCCAGTACTTC
few,TRBV7-9,.,TRBJ2-4,CASSLAGDLAKNIQYF,TGTGCCAGCAGCTTAGCAGGCGACCTAGCCAAAAACATTCAGTACTTC
.,TRBV3-1,.,TRBJ2-5,CASSQAWQGEQYF,TGTGCCAGCAGCCAAGCTTGGCAGGGTGAGCAGTACTTC
few,TRBV29-1,TRBD1,TRBJ1-2,CSVDGDSVYGYTF,TGCAGCGTTGATGGGGACAGCGTGTATGGCTACACCTTC
.,TRBV12-3/TRBV12-4,.,TRBJ2-1,CASSDGQFDEQFF,TGTGCCAGCAGTGACGGGCAATTCGATGAGCAGTTCTTC
.,TRBV20-1,TRBD1,TRBJ2-5,CSASRGQGWETQYF,TGCAGTGCTAGTAGGGGACAGGGGTGGGAGACCCAGTACTTC
.,TRBV15,.,TRBJ1-4,CATSRDQSQDSGKLFF,TGTGCCACCAGCAGAGACCAATCTCAGGACAGCGGGAAACTGTTTTTT
.,TRBV20-1,.,TRBJ2-3,CSARDAEGATDTQYF,TGCAGTGCTAGAGATGCGGAGGGGGCCACAGATACGCAGTATTTT
.,TRBV7-3,.,TRBJ2-1,CASSDQRSPHNEQFF,TGTGCCAGCAGCGACCAGCGGAGTCCTCACAATGAGCAGTTCTTC
.,TRBV4-1,TRBD1,TRBJ2-5,CASSHRQGGPETQYF,TGCGCCAGCAGCCACCGACAGGGTGGGCCGGAGACCCAGTACTTC
few,TRBV29-1,.,TRBJ2-3,CSVEKSSTDTQYF,TGCAGCGTTGAAAAGTCTAGCACAGATACGCAGTATTTT
few,TRBV29-1,TRBD2,TRBJ2-1,CSVAPSGRRYNEQFF,TGCAGCGTCGCCCCTAGCGGCCGCAGGTACAATGAGCAGTTCTTC
.,TRBV20-1,.,TRBJ2-1,CSARGEPYNEQFF,TGCAGTGCTAGAGGGGAGCCCTACAATGAGCAGTTCTTC
.,TRBV29-1,.,TRBJ1-3,CSVPDSGNTIYF,TGCAGCGTTCCAGACTCTGGAAACACCATATATTTT
few,TRBV4-3,.,TRBJ2-1,CASSQRPAQFF,TGCGCCAGCAGCCAAAGACCGGCGCAGTTCTTC
.,TRBV10-3,TRBD1,TRBJ2-3,CAISPGQGATDTQYF,TGTGCCATCAGCCCGGGACAGGGGGCAACAGATACGCAGTATTTT
.,TRBV2,.,TRBJ1-2,CASSEWSLNYGYTF,TGTGCCAGCAGTGAATGGAGTTTGAACTATGGCTACACCTTC
few,TRBV12-3/TRBV12-4,.,TRBJ1-5,CASSYLGQILNQPQHF,TGTGCCAGCAGCTACCTAGGACAGATTTTAAATCAGCCCCAGCATTTT
few,TRBV20-1,.,TRBJ2-1,CSARDPLYNEQFF,TGCAGTGCTAGAGATCCGCTTTACAATGAGCAGTTCTTC
.,TRBV4-2,.,TRBJ2-7,CASSQEVGMMNYEQYF,TGTGCCAGCAGCCAAGAGGTGGGCATGATGAACTACGAGCAGTACTTC
few,TRBV6-2/TRBV6-3,.,TRBJ2-1,CASSYGGRNEQFF,TGTGCCAGCAGTTACGGGGGCAGGAATGAGCAGTTCTTC
.,TRBV18,.,TRBJ2-2,CASSSDRTLTGELFF,TGTGCCAGCTCATCGGACAGAACCCTCACCGGGGAGCTGTTTTTT
.,TRBV29-1,.,TRBJ1-2,CSVYLSSTVPGYTF,TGCAGCGTTTATCTTTCTTCAACTGTTCCCGGCTACACCTTC
.,TRBV6-1,.,TRBJ1-2,CASSVPMGVVGYTF,TGTGCCAGCAGTGTCCCCATGGGGGTTGTTGGCTACACCTTC
once,TRBV7-3,TRBD1,TRBJ2-1,CASSPTQGYDEQFF,TGTGCCAGCAGCCCAACACAGGGGTACGATGAGCAGTTCTTC
.,TRBV7-9,.,TRBJ1-4,CASSCEQGSNEKLFF,TGTGCCAGCAGCTGTGAACAGGGCTCTAATGAAAAACTGTTTTTT
.,TRBV20-1,.,TRBJ2-7,CSASPGSLDEQYF,TGCAGTGCTAGCCCGGGCTCCCTAGACGAGCAGTACTTC
few,TRBV6-2/TRBV6-3,TRBD2,TRBJ2-1,CASSQTSGGAGEQFF,TGTGCCAGCAGTCAGACTAGCGGGGGGGCCGGTGAGCAGTTCTTC
.,TRBV4-3,TRBD2,TRBJ2-3,CASSQDQLLAGSSSTDTQYF,TGCGCCAGCAGCCAAGATCAATTGCTAGCGGGCTCATCTAGCACAGATACGCAGTATTTT